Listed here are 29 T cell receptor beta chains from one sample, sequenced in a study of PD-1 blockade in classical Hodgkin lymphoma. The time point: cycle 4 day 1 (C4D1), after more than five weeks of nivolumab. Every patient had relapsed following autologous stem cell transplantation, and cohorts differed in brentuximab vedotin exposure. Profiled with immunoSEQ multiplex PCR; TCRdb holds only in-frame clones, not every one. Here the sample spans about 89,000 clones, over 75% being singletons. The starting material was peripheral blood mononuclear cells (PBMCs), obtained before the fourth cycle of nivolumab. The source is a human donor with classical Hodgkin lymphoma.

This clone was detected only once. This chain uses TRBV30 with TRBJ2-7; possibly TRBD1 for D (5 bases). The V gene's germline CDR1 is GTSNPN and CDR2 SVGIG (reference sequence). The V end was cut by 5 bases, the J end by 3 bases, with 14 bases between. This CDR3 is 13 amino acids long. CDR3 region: CAWAQDKFYEQYF. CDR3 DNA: TGTGCCTGGGCCCAGGACAAGTTCTACGAGCAGTACTTC. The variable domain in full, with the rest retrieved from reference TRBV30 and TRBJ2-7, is SQTIHQWPATLVQPVGSPLSLECTVEGTSNPNLYWYRQAAGRGLQLLFYSVGIGQISSEVPQNLSASRPQDRQFILSSKKLLLSDSGFYLCAWAQDKFYEQYFGPGTRLTVT.

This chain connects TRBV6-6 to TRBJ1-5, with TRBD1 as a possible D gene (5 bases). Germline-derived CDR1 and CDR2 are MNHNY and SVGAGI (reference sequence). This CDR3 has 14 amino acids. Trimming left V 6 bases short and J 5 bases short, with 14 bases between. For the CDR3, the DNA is TGTGCCAGCAGGACAGCCTTGGCCGATCAGCCCCAGCATTTT. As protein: CASRTALADQPQHF.

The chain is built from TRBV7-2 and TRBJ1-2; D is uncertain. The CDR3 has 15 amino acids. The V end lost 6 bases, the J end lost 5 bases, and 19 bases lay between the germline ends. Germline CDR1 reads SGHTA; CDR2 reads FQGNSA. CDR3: CASRYIVEPLYGYTF. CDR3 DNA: TGTGCCAGCAGATATATTGTCGAGCCTCTATATGGCTACACCTTC.

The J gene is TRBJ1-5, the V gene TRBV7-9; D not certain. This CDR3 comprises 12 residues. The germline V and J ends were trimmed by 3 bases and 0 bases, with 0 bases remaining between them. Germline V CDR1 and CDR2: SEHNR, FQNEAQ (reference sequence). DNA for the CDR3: TGTGCCAGCAGCTTTAGCAATCAGCCCCAGCATTTT. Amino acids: CASSFSNQPQHF.

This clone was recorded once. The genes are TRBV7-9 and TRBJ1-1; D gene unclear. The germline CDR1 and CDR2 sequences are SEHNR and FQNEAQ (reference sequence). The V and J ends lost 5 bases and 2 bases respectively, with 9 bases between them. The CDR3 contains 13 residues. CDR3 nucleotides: TGTGCCAGCAGCCCCTTTCCAAACACTGAAGCTTTCTTT. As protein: CASSPFPNTEAFF.

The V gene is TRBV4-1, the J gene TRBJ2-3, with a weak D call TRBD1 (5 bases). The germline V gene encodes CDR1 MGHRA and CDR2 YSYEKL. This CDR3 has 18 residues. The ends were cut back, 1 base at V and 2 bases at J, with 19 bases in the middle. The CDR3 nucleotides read TGCGCCAGCAGCCAAGTCTTCTTCGGGCAGGGCCACACAGATACGCAGTATTTT. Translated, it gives CASSQVFFGQGHTDTQYF.

CDR3 sequence: CSERPWGHDEQFF. In nucleotides, the CDR3 is TGCAGCGAGCGACCCTGGGGACACGATGAGCAGTTCTTC. The chain combines TRBV29-1 with TRBJ2-1; TRBD1 might be the D (6 bases). Germline V gene sequence: CDR1 SQVTM, CDR2 ANQGSEA. V was trimmed by 7 bases and J by 8 bases, leaving 18 bases between them. The CDR3 has 13 residues.

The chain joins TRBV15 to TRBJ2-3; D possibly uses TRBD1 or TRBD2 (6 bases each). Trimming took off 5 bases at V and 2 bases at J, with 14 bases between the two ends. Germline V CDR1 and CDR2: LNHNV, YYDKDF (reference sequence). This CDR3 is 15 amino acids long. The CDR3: CATSGDSGATDTQYF. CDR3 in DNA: TGTGCCACCAGCGGGGACTCGGGGGCCACAGATACGCAGTATTTT.

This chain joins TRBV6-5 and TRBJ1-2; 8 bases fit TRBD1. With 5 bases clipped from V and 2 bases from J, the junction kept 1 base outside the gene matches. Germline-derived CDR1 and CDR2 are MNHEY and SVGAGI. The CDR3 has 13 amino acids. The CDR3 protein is CASSRQGNYGYTF. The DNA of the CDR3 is TGTGCCAGCAGTCGACAGGGGAACTATGGCTACACCTTC.

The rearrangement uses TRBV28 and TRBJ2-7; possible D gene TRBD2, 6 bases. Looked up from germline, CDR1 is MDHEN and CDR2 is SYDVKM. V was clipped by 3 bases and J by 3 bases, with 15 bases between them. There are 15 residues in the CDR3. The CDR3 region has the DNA TGTGCCAGCAGTTTTAGGGACTCACCCCACTACGAGCAGTACTTC. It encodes CASSFRDSPHYEQYF.

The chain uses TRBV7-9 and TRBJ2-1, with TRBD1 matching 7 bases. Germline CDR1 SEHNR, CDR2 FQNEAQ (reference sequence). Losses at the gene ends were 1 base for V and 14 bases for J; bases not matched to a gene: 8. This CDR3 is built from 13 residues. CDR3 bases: TGTGCCAGCAGCTTAGGAGGAGACAGGGTCGAGTTCTTC. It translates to CASSLGGDRVEFF. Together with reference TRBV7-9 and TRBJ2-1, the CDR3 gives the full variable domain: DTGVSQNPRHKITKRGQNVTFRCDPISEHNRLYWYRQTLGQGPEFLTYFQNEAQLEKSRLLSDRFSAERPKGSFSTLEIQRTEQGDSAMYLCASSLGGDRVEFFGPGTRLTVL.

CDR3 in DNA: TGTGCCAGCAGGCACCCTACGGATTCGAGAAACACCATATATTTT. Protein sequence: CASRHPTDSRNTIYF. The gene calls are TRBV6-5 and TRBJ1-3, with D unresolved. The germline gives CDR1 MNHEY, CDR2 SVGAGI. The CDR3 length is 15 residues. V shed 6 bases and J shed 5 bases, with 17 bases lying between them.

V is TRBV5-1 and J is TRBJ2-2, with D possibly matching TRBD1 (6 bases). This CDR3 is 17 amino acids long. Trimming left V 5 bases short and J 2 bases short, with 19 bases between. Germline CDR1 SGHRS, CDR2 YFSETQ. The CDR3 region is CASSNRNGQSNTGELFF. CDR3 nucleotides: TGCGCCAGCAGTAACCGGAATGGACAGAGTAACACCGGGGAGCTGTTTTTT.

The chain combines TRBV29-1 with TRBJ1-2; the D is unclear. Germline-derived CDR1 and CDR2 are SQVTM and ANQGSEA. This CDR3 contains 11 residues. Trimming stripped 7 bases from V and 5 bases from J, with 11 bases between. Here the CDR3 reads CSESVEYGYTF. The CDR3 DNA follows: TGCAGCGAGAGTGTAGAGTATGGCTACACCTTC.

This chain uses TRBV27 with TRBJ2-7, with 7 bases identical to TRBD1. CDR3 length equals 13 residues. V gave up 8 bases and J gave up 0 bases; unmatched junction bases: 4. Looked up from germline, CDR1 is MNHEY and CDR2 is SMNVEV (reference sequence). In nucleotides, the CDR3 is TGTGCCAGCGGGACAGCCCCCTCCTACGAGCAGTACTTC. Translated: CASGTAPSYEQYF.

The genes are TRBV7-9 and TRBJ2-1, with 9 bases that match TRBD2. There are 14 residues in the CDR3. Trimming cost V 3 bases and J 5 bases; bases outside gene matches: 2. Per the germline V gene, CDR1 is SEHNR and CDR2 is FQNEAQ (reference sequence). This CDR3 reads CASSLLAGNNEQFF. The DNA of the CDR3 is TGTGCCAGCAGCTTGCTAGCGGGGAACAATGAGCAGTTCTTC.

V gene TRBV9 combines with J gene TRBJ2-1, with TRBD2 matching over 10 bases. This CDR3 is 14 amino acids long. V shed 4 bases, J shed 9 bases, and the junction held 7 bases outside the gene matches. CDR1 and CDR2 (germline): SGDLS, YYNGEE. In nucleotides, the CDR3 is TGTGCCAGCAGCCTCAGCGGGGGGGCCAGTGAGCAGTTCTTC. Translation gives CASSLSGGASEQFF.

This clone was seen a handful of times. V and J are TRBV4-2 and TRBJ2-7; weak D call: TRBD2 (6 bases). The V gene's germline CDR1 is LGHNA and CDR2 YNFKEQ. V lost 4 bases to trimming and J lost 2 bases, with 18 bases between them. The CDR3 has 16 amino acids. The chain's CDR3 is CASSLSGGVTAYEQYF. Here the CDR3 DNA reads TGTGCCAGCAGCCTTAGCGGCGGGGTGACAGCCTACGAGCAGTACTTC.

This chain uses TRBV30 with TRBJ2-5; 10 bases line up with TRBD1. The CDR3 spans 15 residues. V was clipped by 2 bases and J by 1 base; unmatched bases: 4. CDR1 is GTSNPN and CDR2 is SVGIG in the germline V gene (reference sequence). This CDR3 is CAWSRGQGIQETQYF. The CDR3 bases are TGTGCCTGGAGTCGGGGACAGGGGATCCAAGAGACCCAGTACTTC.

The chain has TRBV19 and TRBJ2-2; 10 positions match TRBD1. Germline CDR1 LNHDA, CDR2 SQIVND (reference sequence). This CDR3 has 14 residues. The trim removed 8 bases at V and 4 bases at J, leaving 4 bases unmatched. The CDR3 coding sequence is TGTGCCAGTGAAGGACAGGGGGTCACCGGGGAGCTGTTTTTT. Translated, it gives CASEGQGVTGELFF.

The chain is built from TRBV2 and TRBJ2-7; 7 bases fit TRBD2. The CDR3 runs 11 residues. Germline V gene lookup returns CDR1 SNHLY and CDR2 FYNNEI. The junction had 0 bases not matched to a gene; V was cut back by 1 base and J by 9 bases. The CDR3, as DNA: TGTGCCAGCAGTGAAGGGGAGGGGCAGTACTTC. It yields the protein CASSEGEGQYF.

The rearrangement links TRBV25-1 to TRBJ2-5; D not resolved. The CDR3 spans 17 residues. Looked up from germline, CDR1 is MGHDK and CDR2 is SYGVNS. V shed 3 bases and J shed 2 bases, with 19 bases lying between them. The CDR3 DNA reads TGTGCCAGCAGTGAGATGAGAGGCGGAGACCTTCAAGAGACCCAGTACTTC. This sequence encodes CASSEMRGGDLQETQYF.

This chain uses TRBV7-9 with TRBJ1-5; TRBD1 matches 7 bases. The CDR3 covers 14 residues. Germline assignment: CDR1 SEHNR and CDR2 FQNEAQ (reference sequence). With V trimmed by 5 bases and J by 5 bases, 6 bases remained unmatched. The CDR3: CASSTQGGYQPQHF. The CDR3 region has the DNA TGTGCCAGCAGCACGCAGGGGGGGTATCAGCCCCAGCATTTT.

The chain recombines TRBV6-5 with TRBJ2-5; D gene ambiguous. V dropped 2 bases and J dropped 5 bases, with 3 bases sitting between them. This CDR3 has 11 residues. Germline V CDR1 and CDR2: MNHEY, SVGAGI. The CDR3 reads CASSYGETQYF. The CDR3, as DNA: TGTGCCAGCAGTTACGGTGAGACCCAGTACTTC.

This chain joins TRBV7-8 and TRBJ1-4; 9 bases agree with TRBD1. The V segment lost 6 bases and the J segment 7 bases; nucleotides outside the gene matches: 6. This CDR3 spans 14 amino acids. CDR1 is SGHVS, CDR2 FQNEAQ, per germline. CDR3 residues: CASREQGAVEKLFF. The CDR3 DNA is TGTGCCAGCAGAGAACAGGGGGCCGTTGAAAAACTGTTTTTT.

The CDR3 loop is CASSPGAPGYGYTF. The CDR3 DNA follows: TGTGCCAGCAGTCCGGGGGCGCCGGGCTATGGCTACACCTTC. This chain uses TRBV25-1 with TRBJ1-2, with D maybe TRBD1 (6 bases). From germline, CDR1 is MGHDK and CDR2 SYGVNS. The CDR3 has 14 amino acids. Trimming took 5 bases from V and 4 from J, leaving 14 bases between them.

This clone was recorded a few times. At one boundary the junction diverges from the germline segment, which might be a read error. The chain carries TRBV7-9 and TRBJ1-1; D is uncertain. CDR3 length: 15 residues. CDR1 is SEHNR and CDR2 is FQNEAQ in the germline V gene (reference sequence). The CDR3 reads CASRLGAGADTEAFF. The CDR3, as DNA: TGTGCCAGCAGGTTAGGAGCGGGCGCGGACACTGAAGCTTTCTTT.

CDR3 sequence reads: CASGLGRDRINEQFF. Here the CDR3 DNA reads TGTGCTAGTGGTTTGGGCCGGGACAGAATTAATGAGCAGTTCTTC. The V call is TRBV12-5, the J call TRBJ2-1, with 7 bases identical to TRBD1. V lost 1 base and J lost 7; bases outside the gene matches: 7. Germline V gives CDR1 LGHNT, CDR2 FRNRAP. The CDR3 runs to 15 residues. Complete variable domain (other parts from reference TRBV12-5 and TRBJ2-1): DARVTQTPRHKVTEMGQEVTMRCQPILGHNTVFWYRQTMMQGLELLAYFRNRAPLDDSGMPKDRFSAEMPDATLATLKIQPSEPRDSAVYFCASGLGRDRINEQFFGPGTRLTVL.

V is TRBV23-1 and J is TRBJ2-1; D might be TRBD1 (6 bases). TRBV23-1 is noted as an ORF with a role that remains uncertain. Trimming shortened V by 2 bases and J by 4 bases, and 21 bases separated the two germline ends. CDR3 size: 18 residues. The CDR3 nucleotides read TGCGCCAGCAGTCAAGCGCATGAGGACAGAGTTGAATACAATGAGCAGTTCTTC. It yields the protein CASSQAHEDRVEYNEQFF.